The T cell receptor beta chain described here comes from a study of blood T cell repertoires in COVID-19. The data were produced by immunoSEQ multiplex PCR, yet TCRdb's version contains in-frame clones alone and is incomplete. Among some 240,000 clones listed, roughly 85% were seen once. Ages ranged from about 18 to 100 years, with residence in fewer than 25 US areas. Exposed enrollees had met someone with a PCR-confirmed or clinician-diagnosed COVID-19 case at some point within the 2 weeks before study entry. There are 13 residues in the CDR3. The V gene's germline CDR1 is SGHKS and CDR2 YYEKEE (reference sequence). Trimming shortened V by 0 bases and J by 2 bases, and 6 bases separated the two germline ends.

This receptor was obtained from a woman in her forties or fifties who had been exposed to COVID-19. The J gene is TRBJ2-7, the V gene TRBV5-5; no clear D gene. Sequencing used PBMCs or T cells enriched from blood (not recorded which). The DNA for the CDR3 is TGTGCCAGCAGCTTGGCCACAGCCTACGAGCAGTACTTC. Protein product: CASSLATAYEQYF. The full variable domain, in which reference TRBV5-5 and TRBJ2-7 provide the parts outside the CDR3, is DAGVTQSPTHLIKTRGQQVTLRCSPISGHKSVSWYQQVLGQGPQFIFQYYEKEERGRGNFPDRFSARQFPNYSSELNVNALLLGDSALYLCASSLATAYEQYFGPGTRLTVT.